This TCR beta chain was found in a study of cytomegalovirus exposure and HLA in healthy donors. Study observations and caveats: What a later analysis reportedly showed was that an Asian-associated ancestry cluster had fewer N-insertions than the 666-donor mean. Earlier analysis yielded a pattern in which most TCR beta V segments were productive about 87% or about 30% of the time. Within a later analysis, the majority of CMV-associated TCR beta chains appeared HLA-restricted.

Concerning this clone: Its cognate antigen is unknown.

This CDR3 has 15 residues. In germline, CDR1 is SGHDT, CDR2 YYEEEE. V was shortened by 4 bases and J by 0 bases, with 13 bases between the two germline ends. This PCR relied on a set of 60 Vbeta primers and 13 Jbeta primers. Here immunoSEQ multiplex PCR was the method, and the copy in TCRdb shows in-frame clones only, minus some. Here the sample spans some 98,000 clones, about 81% being singletons. The receptor was isolated from a man aged 35 to 55 in good health and CMV-seronegative. Sequencing was done on a sample of PBMCs. The chain combines TRBV5-6 with TRBJ1-2; weak D call: TRBD1 (6 bases). The CDR3 coding sequence is TGTGCCAGCAGCGTGTTGGACAGAGCTAACTATGGCTACACCTTC. It is translated as CASSVLDRANYGYTF.